The T cell receptor (beta chain) under discussion was sequenced for a study of OX40 agonist ivuxolimab in advanced cancers. General observations from the study: In CD8+ T cells, expanded clones were on average more numerous than in CD4+.

With respect to this clone: Its antigen is still unknown.

Autoimmune disease history or systemic immunosuppression disqualified patients. CDR3 length: 16 amino acids. V was cut by 0 bases and J by 8 bases, with 17 bases left in between. Germline V gives CDR1 SGHRS, CDR2 YFSETQ. Produced via immunoSEQ multiplex PCR; TCRdb's table is partial and in-frame only. The sample has over 90,000 clones; roughly 94% are singletons. The chain links TRBV5-1 to TRBJ1-4; D unresolved. Sequencing used CD4+ or CD8+ T cells sorted from blood, obtained in a trial of the OX40 agonist ivuxolimab. This sequence originates from an adult with an advanced solid tumor such as melanoma, head and neck, liver or kidney cancer. CDR3: CASSLDRGNLGEKLFF. The CDR3 bases are TGCGCCAGCAGCTTGGATAGAGGAAACCTTGGGGAAAAACTGTTTTTT.